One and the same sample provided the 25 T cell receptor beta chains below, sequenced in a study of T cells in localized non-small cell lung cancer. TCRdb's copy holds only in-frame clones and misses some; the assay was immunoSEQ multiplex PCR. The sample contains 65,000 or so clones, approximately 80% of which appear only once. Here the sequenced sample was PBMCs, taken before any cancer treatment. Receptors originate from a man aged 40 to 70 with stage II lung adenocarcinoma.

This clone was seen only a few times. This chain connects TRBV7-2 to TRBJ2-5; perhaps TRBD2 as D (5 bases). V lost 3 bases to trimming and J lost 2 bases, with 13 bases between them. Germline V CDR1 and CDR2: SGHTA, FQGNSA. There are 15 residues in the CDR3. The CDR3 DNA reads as TGTGCCAGCAGCTTTGTCGCGGGTCCACAAGAGACCCAGTACTTC. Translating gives CASSFVAGPQETQYF.

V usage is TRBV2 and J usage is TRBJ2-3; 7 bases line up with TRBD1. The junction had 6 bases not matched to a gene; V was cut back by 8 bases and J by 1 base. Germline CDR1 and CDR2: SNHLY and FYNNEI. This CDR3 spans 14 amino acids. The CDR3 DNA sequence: TGTGCCAGCTCCGACAGGGCCCGCACAGATACGCAGTATTTT. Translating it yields CASSDRARTDTQYF.

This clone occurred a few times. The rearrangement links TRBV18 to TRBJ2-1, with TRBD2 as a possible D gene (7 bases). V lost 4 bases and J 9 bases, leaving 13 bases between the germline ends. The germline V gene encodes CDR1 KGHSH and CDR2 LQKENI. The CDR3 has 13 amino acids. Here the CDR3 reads CASSRNREGEQFF. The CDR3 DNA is TGTGCCAGCTCACGGAACAGGGAGGGTGAGCAGTTCTTC.

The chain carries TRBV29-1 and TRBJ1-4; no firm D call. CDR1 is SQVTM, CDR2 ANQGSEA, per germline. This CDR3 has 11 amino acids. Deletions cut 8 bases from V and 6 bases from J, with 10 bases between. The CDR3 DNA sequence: TGCAGCACTCGACACGATGAAAAACTGTTTTTT. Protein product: CSTRHDEKLFF.

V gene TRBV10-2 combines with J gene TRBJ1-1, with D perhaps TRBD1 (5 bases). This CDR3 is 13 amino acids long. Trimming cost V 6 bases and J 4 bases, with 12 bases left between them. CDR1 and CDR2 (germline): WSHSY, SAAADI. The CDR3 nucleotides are TGCGCCAGCAGGGCTACAGGTTCCACTGAAGCTTTCTTT. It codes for CASRATGSTEAFF.

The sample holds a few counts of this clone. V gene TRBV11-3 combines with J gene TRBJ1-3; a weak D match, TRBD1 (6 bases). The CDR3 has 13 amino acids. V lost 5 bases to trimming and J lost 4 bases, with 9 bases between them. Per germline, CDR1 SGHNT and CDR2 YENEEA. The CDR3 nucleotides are TGTGCCAGCAGCGGTACAGGGGGAAACACCATATATTTT. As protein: CASSGTGGNTIYF.

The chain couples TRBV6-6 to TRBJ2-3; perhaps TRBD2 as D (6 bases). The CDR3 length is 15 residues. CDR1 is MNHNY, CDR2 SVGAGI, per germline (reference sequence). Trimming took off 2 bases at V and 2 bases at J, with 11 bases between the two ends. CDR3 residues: CASSYGGLHTDTQYF. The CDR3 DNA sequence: TGTGCCAGCAGTTACGGGGGACTCCACACAGATACGCAGTATTTT.

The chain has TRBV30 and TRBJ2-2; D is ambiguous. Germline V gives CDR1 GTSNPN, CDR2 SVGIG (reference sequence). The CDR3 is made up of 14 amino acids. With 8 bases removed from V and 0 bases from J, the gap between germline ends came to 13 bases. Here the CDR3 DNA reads TGTGCCGGAATATGGACCGCGAACACCGGGGAGCTGTTTTTT. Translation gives CAGIWTANTGELFF.

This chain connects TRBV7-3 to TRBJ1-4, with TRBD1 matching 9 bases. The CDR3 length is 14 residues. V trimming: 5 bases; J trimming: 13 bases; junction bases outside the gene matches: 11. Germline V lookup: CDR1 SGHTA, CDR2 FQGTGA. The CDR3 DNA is TGTGCCAGCAGCACAGGGGGCGGTATCGGAGGACTGTTTTTT. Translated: CASSTGGGIGGLFF. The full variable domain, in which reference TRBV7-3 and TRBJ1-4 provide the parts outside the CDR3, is GAGVSQTPSNKVTEKGKYVELRCDPISGHTALYWYRQSLGQGPEFLIYFQGTGAADDSGLPNDRFFAVRPEGSVSTLKIQRTERGDSAVYLCASSTGGGIGGLFFGSGTQLSVL.

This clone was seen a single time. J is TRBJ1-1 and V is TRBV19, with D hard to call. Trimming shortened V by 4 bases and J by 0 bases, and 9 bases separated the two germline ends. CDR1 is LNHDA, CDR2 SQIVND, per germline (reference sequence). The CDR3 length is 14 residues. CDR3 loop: CASSTKIMNTEAFF. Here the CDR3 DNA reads TGTGCCAGTAGTACCAAGATAATGAACACTGAAGCTTTCTTT. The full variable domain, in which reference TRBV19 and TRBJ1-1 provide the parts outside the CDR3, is DGGITQSPKYLFRKEGQNVTLSCEQNLNHDAMYWYRQDPGQGLRLIYYSQIVNDFQKGDIAEGYSVSREKKESFPLTVTSAQKNPTAFYLCASSTKIMNTEAFFGQGTRLTVV.

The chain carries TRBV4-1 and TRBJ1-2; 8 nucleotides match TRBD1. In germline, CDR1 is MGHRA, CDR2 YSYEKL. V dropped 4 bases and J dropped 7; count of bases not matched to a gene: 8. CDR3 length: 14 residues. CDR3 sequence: CASSLEDRASGYTF. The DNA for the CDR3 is TGCGCCAGCAGCCTCGAGGACAGGGCCTCTGGCTACACCTTC.

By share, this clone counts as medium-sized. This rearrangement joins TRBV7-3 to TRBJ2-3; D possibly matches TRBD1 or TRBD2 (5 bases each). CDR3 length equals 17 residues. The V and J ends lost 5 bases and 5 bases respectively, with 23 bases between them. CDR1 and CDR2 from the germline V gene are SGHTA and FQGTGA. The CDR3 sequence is CASSQGVSSGGGDTQYF. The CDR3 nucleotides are TGTGCCAGCAGCCAAGGGGTAAGCTCCGGAGGTGGAGATACGCAGTATTTT.

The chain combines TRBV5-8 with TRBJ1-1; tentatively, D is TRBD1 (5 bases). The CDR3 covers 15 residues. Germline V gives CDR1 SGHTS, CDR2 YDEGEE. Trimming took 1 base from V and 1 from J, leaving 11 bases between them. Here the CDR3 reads CASSLRGHRNTEAFF. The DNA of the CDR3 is TGTGCCAGCAGCTTGCGAGGACACCGGAACACTGAAGCTTTCTTT.

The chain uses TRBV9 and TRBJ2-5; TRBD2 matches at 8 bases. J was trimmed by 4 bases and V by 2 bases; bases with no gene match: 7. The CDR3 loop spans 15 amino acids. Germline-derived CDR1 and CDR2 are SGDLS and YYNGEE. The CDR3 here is CASSVAAGEGETQYF. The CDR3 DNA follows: TGTGCCAGCAGCGTCGCAGCGGGAGAAGGAGAGACCCAGTACTTC.

DNA for the CDR3: TGTGCCAGCAGCCTATCACAGGGTATCAATCAGCCCCAGCATTTT. This sequence encodes CASSLSQGINQPQHF. The rearrangement links TRBV13 to TRBJ1-5; D possibly corresponds to TRBD1 (6 bases). CDR1 PRHDT and CDR2 FYEKMQ come from the germline V gene (reference sequence). V dropped 5 bases and J dropped 3 bases, with 14 bases sitting between them. The CDR3 totals 15 residues.

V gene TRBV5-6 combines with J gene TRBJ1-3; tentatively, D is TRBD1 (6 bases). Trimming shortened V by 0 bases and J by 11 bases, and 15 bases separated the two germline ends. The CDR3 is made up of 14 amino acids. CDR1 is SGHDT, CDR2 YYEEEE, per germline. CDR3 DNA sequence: TGTGCCAGCAGCTTGGAGACAGGAAGAACCTCCATATATTTT. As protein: CASSLETGRTSIYF.

CDR3 sequence reads: CASSSGLPDNEQFF. In nucleotides, the CDR3 is TGTGCCAGCAGCAGTGGGTTACCAGACAATGAGCAGTTCTTC. The chain combines TRBV7-9 with TRBJ2-1, with no clear D. The CDR3 has 14 amino acids. Between the trimmed V and J ends, which lost 5 bases and 5 bases, there was a span of 13 bases. Germline V gene lookup returns CDR1 SEHNR and CDR2 FQNEAQ (reference sequence).

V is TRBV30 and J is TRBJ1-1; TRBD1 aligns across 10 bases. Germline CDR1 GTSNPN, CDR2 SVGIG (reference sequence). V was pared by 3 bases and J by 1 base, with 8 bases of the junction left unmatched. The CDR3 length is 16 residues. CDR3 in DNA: TGTGCCTGGAGACCTCATGGGACAGGGGCGAACACTGAAGCTTTCTTT. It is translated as CAWRPHGTGANTEAFF.

CDR3 coding DNA: TGTGCCAGCAGCTTCAGGTACGAGCAGTACTTC. Translating gives CASSFRYEQYF. The V and J genes are TRBV11-3 and TRBJ2-7; D is undetermined. The germline V gene has CDR1 SGHNT and CDR2 YENEEA. V gave up 3 bases and J gave up 4 bases, with 4 bases separating them. The CDR3 loop spans 11 amino acids.

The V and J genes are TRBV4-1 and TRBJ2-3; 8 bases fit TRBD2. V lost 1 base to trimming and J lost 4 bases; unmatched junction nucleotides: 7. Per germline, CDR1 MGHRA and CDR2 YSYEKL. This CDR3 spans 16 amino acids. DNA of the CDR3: TGCGCCAGCAGCCAAGCAGCGGGGGCTTCTTCAGATACGCAGTATTTT. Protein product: CASSQAAGASSDTQYF.

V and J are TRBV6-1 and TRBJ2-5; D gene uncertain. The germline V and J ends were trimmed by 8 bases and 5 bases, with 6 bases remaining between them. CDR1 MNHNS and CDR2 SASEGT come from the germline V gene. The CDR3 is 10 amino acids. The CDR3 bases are TGTGCCAGCGACCGGGAGACCCAGTACTTC. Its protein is CASDRETQYF.

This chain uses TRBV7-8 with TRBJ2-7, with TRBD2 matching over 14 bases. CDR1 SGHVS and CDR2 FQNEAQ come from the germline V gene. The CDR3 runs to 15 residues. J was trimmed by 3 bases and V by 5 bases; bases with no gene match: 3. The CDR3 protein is CASSLGTSGSYEQYF. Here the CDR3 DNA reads TGTGCCAGCAGCCTCGGGACTAGCGGGAGCTACGAGCAGTACTTC. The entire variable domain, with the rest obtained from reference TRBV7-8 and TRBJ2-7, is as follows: GAGVSQSPRYKVAKRGQDVALRCDPISGHVSLFWYQQALGQGPEFLTYFQNEAQLDKSGLPSDRFFAERPEGSVSTLKIQRTQQEDSAVYLCASSLGTSGSYEQYFGPGTRLTVT.

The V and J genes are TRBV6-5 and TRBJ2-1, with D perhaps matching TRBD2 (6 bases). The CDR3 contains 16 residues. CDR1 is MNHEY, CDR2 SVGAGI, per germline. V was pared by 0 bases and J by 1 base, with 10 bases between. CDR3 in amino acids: CASSYSRLVSYNEQFF. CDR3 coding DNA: TGTGCCAGCAGTTACTCGAGACTAGTGTCCTACAATGAGCAGTTCTTC.

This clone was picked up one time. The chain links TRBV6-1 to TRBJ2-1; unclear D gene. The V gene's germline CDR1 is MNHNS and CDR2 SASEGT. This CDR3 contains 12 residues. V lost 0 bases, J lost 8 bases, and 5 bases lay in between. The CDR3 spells CASSEARYEQFF. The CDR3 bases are TGTGCCAGCAGTGAAGCTAGGTATGAGCAGTTCTTC.

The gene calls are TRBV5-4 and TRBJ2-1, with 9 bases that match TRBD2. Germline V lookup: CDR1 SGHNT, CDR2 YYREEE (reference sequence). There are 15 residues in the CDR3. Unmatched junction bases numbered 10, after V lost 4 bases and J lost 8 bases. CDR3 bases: TGTGCCAGCAGCCCGCGGGGGGGAGGGACGTATGAGCAGTTCTTC. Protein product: CASSPRGGGTYEQFF. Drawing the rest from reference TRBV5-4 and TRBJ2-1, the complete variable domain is ETGVTQSPTHLIKTRGQQVTLRCSSQSGHNTVSWYQQALGQGPQFIFQYYREEENGRGNFPPRFSGLQFPNYSSELNVNALELDDSALYLCASSPRGGGTYEQFFGPGTRLTVL.